This TCR beta chain was found in a study of T cell responses to AZD1222 COVID-19 vaccine. Repertoires were generated with immunoSEQ multiplex PCR, while TCRdb's copy carries only in-frame clones and drops some. The data hold approximately 120,000 clones, with 88% observed a single time. V gave up 5 bases and J gave up 5 bases, with 10 bases separating them. CDR1 and CDR2 from the germline V gene are SGHTA and FQGTGA. This CDR3 contains 12 residues. Study-level results: Vaccine-related CD4 TCRs covered spike, predominating at 160-218 and 743-854. Spike-specific TCR repertoires showed rising breadth and depth after two AZD1222 doses. Reportedly, nearly half the spike-specific TCRs target unmutated variant regions.

In regard to this clone: The antigen is not known.

This TCR came from an adult in good health. The chain joins TRBV7-3 to TRBJ2-7; no firm D call. The input for sequencing was peripheral blood, taken on day 0 of MenACWY control vaccination. The CDR3 loop reads CASSLGSNEQYF. CDR3 bases: TGTGCCAGCAGCCTCGGCAGTAACGAGCAGTACTTC.